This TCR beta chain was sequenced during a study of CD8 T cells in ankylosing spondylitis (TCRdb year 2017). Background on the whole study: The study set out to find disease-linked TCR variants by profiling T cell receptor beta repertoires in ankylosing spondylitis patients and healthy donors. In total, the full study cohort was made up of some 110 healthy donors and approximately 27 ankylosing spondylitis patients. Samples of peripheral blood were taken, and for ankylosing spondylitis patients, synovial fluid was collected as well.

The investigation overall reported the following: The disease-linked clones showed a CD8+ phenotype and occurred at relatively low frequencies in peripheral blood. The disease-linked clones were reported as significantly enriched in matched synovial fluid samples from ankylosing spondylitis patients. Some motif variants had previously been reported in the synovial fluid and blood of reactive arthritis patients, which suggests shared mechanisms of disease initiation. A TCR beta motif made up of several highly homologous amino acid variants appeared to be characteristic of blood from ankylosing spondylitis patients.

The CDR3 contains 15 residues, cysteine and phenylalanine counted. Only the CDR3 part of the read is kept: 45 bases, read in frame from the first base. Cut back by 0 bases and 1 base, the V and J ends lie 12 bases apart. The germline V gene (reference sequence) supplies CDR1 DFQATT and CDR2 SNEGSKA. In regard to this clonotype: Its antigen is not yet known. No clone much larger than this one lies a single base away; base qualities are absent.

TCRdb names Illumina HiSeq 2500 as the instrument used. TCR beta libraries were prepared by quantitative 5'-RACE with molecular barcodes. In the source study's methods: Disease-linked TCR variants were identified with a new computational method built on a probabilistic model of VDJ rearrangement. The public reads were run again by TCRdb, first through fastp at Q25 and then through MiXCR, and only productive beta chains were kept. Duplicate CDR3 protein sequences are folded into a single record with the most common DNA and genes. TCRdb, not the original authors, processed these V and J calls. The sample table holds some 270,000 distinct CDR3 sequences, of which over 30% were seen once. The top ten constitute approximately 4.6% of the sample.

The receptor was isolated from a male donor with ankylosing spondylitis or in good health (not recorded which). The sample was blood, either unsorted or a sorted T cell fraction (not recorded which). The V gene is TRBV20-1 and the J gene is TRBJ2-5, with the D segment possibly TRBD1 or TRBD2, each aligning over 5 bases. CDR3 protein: CSARDPGRSQETQYF. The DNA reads TGCAGTGCTAGAGATCCGGGGCGTAGCCAAGAGACCCAGTACTTC.